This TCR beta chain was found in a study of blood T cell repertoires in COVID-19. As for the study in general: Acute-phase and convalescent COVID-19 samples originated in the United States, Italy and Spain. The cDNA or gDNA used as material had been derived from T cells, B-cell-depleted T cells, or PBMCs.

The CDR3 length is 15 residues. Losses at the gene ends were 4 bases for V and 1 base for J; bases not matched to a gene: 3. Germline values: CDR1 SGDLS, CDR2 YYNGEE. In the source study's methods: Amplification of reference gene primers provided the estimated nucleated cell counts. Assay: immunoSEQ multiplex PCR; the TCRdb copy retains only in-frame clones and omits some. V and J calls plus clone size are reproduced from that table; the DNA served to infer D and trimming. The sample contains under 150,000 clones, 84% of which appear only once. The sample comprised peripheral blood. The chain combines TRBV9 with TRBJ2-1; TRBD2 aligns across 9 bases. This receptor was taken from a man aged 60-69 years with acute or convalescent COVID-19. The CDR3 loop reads CASSRGRASYNEQFF. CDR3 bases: TGTGCCAGCAGCCGCGGGAGGGCGTCCTACAATGAGCAGTTCTTC.